The 27 T cell receptor beta chains listed next were all sequenced from one sample in a study of PD-1 blockade in classical Hodgkin lymphoma. Regarding time point: cycle 4 day 1 (C4D1), after less than 7 weeks of nivolumab. Each and every patient relapsed after autologous stem cell transplantation, and patients got differing brentuximab vedotin exposure. Profiled with immunoSEQ multiplex PCR; TCRdb holds only in-frame clones, not every one. This table holds about 60,000 clones, around 94% found once. The specimen was peripheral blood mononuclear cells (PBMCs), collected before the fourth cycle of nivolumab. These receptors originate from a human donor with classical Hodgkin lymphoma.

The rearrangement joins TRBV5-1 to TRBJ1-4; D is possibly TRBD1 (5 bases). This CDR3 is 16 amino acids long. V gave up 0 bases and J gave up 0 bases, with 9 bases separating them. Germline CDR1 SGHRS, CDR2 YFSETQ. The CDR3 DNA reads as TGCGCCAGCAGCTTGGGGACGGGGGCAACTAATGAAAAACTGTTTTTT. Translation: CASSLGTGATNEKLFF.

The chain employs TRBV18 and TRBJ1-4; D gene unclear. CDR3 size: 13 residues. Trimming took off 4 bases at V and 0 bases at J, with 3 bases between the two ends. The germline gives CDR1 KGHSH, CDR2 LQKENI. The CDR3, as DNA: TGTGCCAGCTCACTTACAACTAATGAAAAACTGTTTTTT. Protein product: CASSLTTNEKLFF.

CDR3 amino acids: CASSRTGVYYEQYF. For the CDR3, the DNA is TGTGCCAGCTCTCGTACAGGGGTCTATTACGAGCAGTACTTC. This chain joins TRBV18 and TRBJ2-7; 7 nucleotides align to TRBD1. With V trimmed by 6 bases and J by 4 bases, 9 bases remained unmatched. In germline, CDR1 is KGHSH, CDR2 LQKENI. The CDR3 length is 14 residues.

The chain recombines TRBV7-6 with TRBJ2-3; TRBD1 matches at 7 bases. Losses at the gene ends were 5 bases for V and 2 bases for J; bases not matched to a gene: 19. The germline V gene encodes CDR1 SGHVS and CDR2 FNYEAQ. CDR3 length: 19 residues. The CDR3: CASSRRVTGDQLVTDTQYF. CDR3 bases: TGTGCCAGCAGCCGTCGGGTTACAGGGGACCAACTTGTCACAGATACGCAGTATTTT.

This chain joins TRBV27 and TRBJ2-7; 9 bases are a match to TRBD1. This CDR3 spans 15 amino acids. V lost 4 bases, J lost 2 bases, and 6 bases stayed unmatched. Per the germline V gene, CDR1 is MNHEY and CDR2 is SMNVEV (reference sequence). The CDR3 here is CASSSRTGVPYEQYF. CDR3 nucleotide sequence: TGTGCCAGCAGTTCCCGGACAGGGGTGCCCTACGAGCAGTACTTC.

The chain joins TRBV28 to TRBJ2-7; TRBD2 aligns across 7 bases. This CDR3 is built from 14 residues. The V gene end was trimmed by 5 bases and the J gene end by 0 bases; junction bases not matched to a gene: 4. Germline values: CDR1 MDHEN, CDR2 SYDVKM. This chain's CDR3 is CASSRGGGSYEQYF. CDR3 coding DNA: TGTGCCAGCAGTAGGGGCGGGGGCTCCTACGAGCAGTACTTC.

The chain employs TRBV2 and TRBJ2-1, with 10 bases that match TRBD2. The CDR3 contains 15 residues. CDR1 is SNHLY and CDR2 is FYNNEI in the germline V gene. V shed 4 bases, J shed 5 bases, and the junction held 5 bases outside the gene matches. The CDR3 sequence is CASSGGLAGDNEQFF. The DNA for the CDR3 is TGTGCCAGCAGTGGCGGTCTAGCGGGGGACAATGAGCAGTTCTTC.

V gene TRBV2 combines with J gene TRBJ2-7; D is uncertain. The V end lost 3 bases, the J end lost 6 bases, and 6 bases lay between the germline ends. The CDR3 spans 11 residues. Germline CDR1 SNHLY, CDR2 FYNNEI. DNA of the CDR3: TGTGCCAGCAGTGACTGGGGCGAGCAGTACTTC. This codes for CASSDWGEQYF.

The V gene is TRBV11-2, the J gene TRBJ2-3; TRBD2 aligns across 10 bases. J gave up 3 bases and V 5 bases, and 8 bases lay outside the gene matches. This CDR3 contains 16 residues. Germline CDR1 is SGHAT and CDR2 is FQNNGV. The CDR3 region is CASSRQEREGTDTQYF. In nucleotides, the CDR3 is TGTGCCAGCAGCCGGCAGGAGCGGGAGGGGACAGATACGCAGTATTTT.

The V gene is TRBV19, the J gene TRBJ2-3; D remains ambiguous. V lost 8 bases to trimming and J lost 0 bases, with 12 bases between them. The CDR3 has 14 amino acids. CDR1 and CDR2 (germline): LNHDA, SQIVND (reference sequence). Here the CDR3 DNA reads TGTGCCAGTTCCCCCCTCGGTAGCACAGATACGCAGTATTTT. This codes for CASSPLGSTDTQYF.

V gene TRBV5-1 combines with J gene TRBJ1-2, with D unresolved. CDR1 and CDR2 from the germline V gene are SGHRS and YFSETQ. The CDR3 runs 15 residues. Between the trimmed V and J ends, which lost 1 base and 4 bases, there was a span of 14 bases. In DNA, the CDR3 is TGCGCCAGCAGCTTGACGCCGGACGGCGCCTATGGCTACACCTTC. Protein sequence: CASSLTPDGAYGYTF.

This sequence joins TRBV9 and TRBJ2-7; 8 nucleotides line up with TRBD1. Germline CDR1 is SGDLS and CDR2 is YYNGEE. The CDR3 has 14 amino acids. With 2 bases clipped from V and 4 bases from J, the junction kept 5 bases outside the gene matches. This CDR3 is CASSVRDRTYEQYF. The CDR3 nucleotides read TGTGCCAGCAGCGTCCGGGACAGGACTTACGAGCAGTACTTC.

The gene calls are TRBV4-1 and TRBJ2-5, with TRBD2 identical over 11 bases. V gave up 3 bases and J gave up 5 bases; unmatched junction bases: 8. CDR3 size: 16 residues. Germline V gene lookup returns CDR1 MGHRA and CDR2 YSYEKL. CDR3 in DNA: TGCGCCAGCAGCCACCCTCTACTAGCGGGGGCGGAGACCCAGTACTTC. Its translation: CASSHPLLAGAETQYF.

The chain carries TRBV2 and TRBJ2-7; 8 bases agree with TRBD2. Germline V gene sequence: CDR1 SNHLY, CDR2 FYNNEI. J lost 5 bases, V lost 2 bases, and 5 bases had no gene match. The CDR3 is made up of 14 amino acids. CDR3 region: CASSENPGGDEQYF. The CDR3 DNA is TGTGCCAGCAGTGAAAACCCCGGGGGGGACGAGCAGTACTTC. The whole variable domain, filled in from reference TRBV2 and TRBJ2-7, reads EPEVTQTPSHQVTQMGQEVILRCVPISNHLYFYWYRQILGQKVEFLVSFYNNEISEKSEIFDDQFSVERPDGSNFTLKIRSTKLEDSAMYFCASSENPGGDEQYFGPGTRLTVT.

The rearrangement links TRBV14 to TRBJ1-1, with D perhaps matching TRBD1 (5 bases). The CDR3 has 17 residues. Germline assignment: CDR1 SGHDN and CDR2 FVKESK. V was clipped by 0 bases and J by 5 bases, with 19 bases between them. CDR3 DNA: TGTGCCAGCAGCCAAGACTGGGCCTGGGGACTCTGGACTGAAGCTTTCTTT. It specifies CASSQDWAWGLWTEAFF.

The rearrangement joins TRBV7-9 to TRBJ1-2; tentative D call: TRBD1 (5 bases). Germline assignment: CDR1 SEHNR and CDR2 FQNEAQ (reference sequence). Between the trimmed V and J ends, which lost 3 bases and 6 bases, there was a span of 8 bases. This CDR3 comprises 12 residues. The CDR3, as DNA: TGTGCCAGCAGCTTGGGCAGGGATGGCTACACCTTC. This codes for CASSLGRDGYTF. Variable domain in full (rest from reference TRBV7-9 and TRBJ1-2): DTGVSQNPRHKITKRGQNVTFRCDPISEHNRLYWYRQTLGQGPEFLTYFQNEAQLEKSRLLSDRFSAERPKGSFSTLEIQRTEQGDSAMYLCASSLGRDGYTFGSGTRLTVV.

Here the CDR3 DNA reads TGTGCCAGCAGTTACTGGGCAGGTACCGGGGAGCTGTTTTTT. It is translated as CASSYWAGTGELFF. The chain combines TRBV27 with TRBJ2-2, with D uncertain. With 4 bases removed from V and 5 bases from J, the gap between germline ends came to 11 bases. This CDR3 comprises 14 residues. CDR1 is MNHEY, CDR2 SMNVEV, per germline (reference sequence).

V is TRBV4-2 and J is TRBJ1-5; D not resolved. Germline V gene sequence: CDR1 LGHNA, CDR2 YNFKEQ. The CDR3 spans 15 residues. V was pared by 1 base and J by 1 base, with 8 bases between. The DNA for the CDR3 is TGTGCCAGCAGCCAAGCCGGACTGAGCAATCAGCCCCAGCATTTT. Translation: CASSQAGLSNQPQHF.

V is TRBV7-2 and J is TRBJ2-7, with D perhaps matching TRBD1 or TRBD2 (5 bases each). The V end lost 2 bases, the J end lost 2 bases, and 16 bases lay between the germline ends. The CDR3 extends over 16 amino acids. CDR1 is SGHTA and CDR2 is FQGNSA in the germline V gene. The CDR3 sequence: CASSLYTGAGTYEQYF. DNA for the CDR3: TGTGCCAGCAGCTTATATACCGGGGCCGGGACCTACGAGCAGTACTTC.

This rearrangement joins TRBV27 to TRBJ2-1; 8 bases fit TRBD2. CDR1 is MNHEY and CDR2 is SMNVEV in the germline V gene (reference sequence). The V and J ends lost 1 base and 5 bases, in that order; junction bases with no gene match: 16. There are 19 residues in the CDR3. CDR3 DNA sequence: TGTGCCAGCAGTTTATACCCTCCGGGACTAGTTCGAGGGGACAATGAGCAGTTCTTC. It encodes CASSLYPPGLVRGDNEQFF.

V and J are TRBV28 and TRBJ1-2; a possible D gene is TRBD1 (5 bases). V lost 4 bases and J lost 0, with 9 bases in between. Germline V gene data show CDR1 as MDHEN and CDR2 as SYDVKM. This CDR3 contains 14 residues. This chain's CDR3 is CASSSGIPNYGYTF. The CDR3 bases are TGTGCCAGCAGTTCAGGGATACCTAACTATGGCTACACCTTC.

The rearrangement joins TRBV15 to TRBJ1-1, with D uncertain. Germline CDR1 is LNHNV and CDR2 is YYDKDF (reference sequence). The CDR3 spans 14 residues. V shed 1 base and J shed 1 base, with 7 bases lying between them. The CDR3 is CATSRGDENTEAFF. Here the CDR3 DNA reads TGTGCCACCAGCAGAGGGGATGAGAACACTGAAGCTTTCTTT.

The CDR3 nucleotides are TGTGCCAGCAGTTTCCTGGGCGGGGGGGCCGGAGAGACCCAGTACTTC. It specifies CASSFLGGGAGETQYF. This chain joins TRBV28 and TRBJ2-5; TRBD2 matches at 9 bases. The CDR3 is 16 residues long. The germline gives CDR1 MDHEN, CDR2 SYDVKM. V shed 3 bases, J shed 4 bases, and the junction held 9 bases outside the gene matches.

There are a few counts of this clone. This chain joins TRBV11-2 and TRBJ2-7; 9 nucleotides align to TRBD1. V dropped 5 bases and J dropped 5; count of bases not matched to a gene: 10. The CDR3 runs 15 residues. Germline CDR1 is SGHAT and CDR2 is FQNNGV. The CDR3 is CASSPRGTGRNEQYF. In nucleotides, the CDR3 is TGTGCCAGCAGCCCCAGGGGGACAGGGCGCAACGAGCAGTACTTC.

V usage is TRBV28 and J usage is TRBJ2-7, with D maybe TRBD1 (5 bases). The CDR3 totals 15 residues. CDR1 is MDHEN and CDR2 is SYDVKM in the germline V gene. Trimming took off 3 bases at V and 0 bases at J, with 12 bases between the two ends. The CDR3 protein is CASSFRQGSSYEQYF. In DNA form, the CDR3 reads TGTGCCAGCAGTTTCCGGCAGGGCAGCTCCTACGAGCAGTACTTC.

J is TRBJ1-1 and V is TRBV5-1; D is possibly TRBD1 (5 bases). The CDR3 extends over 14 amino acids. Per the germline V gene, CDR1 is SGHRS and CDR2 is YFSETQ. Trimming shortened V by 4 bases and J by 4 bases, and 14 bases separated the two germline ends. For the CDR3, the DNA is TGCGCCAGCAGCGGAGGATTCGGGGCCACTGAAGCTTTCTTT. It codes for CASSGGFGATEAFF.

Comment on this clone: Mismatch with germline at one junction end may stem from a read error. V and J are TRBV18 and TRBJ2-1, with a tentative D call TRBD2 (5 bases). The germline V gene encodes CDR1 KGHSH and CDR2 LQKENI. This CDR3 is 16 amino acids long. The CDR3 coding sequence is TGTGCCAGCTCACCGCCGGACGGAACTAGTTACAGTGAGCAGTTCTTC. Amino acids: CASSPPDGTSYSEQFF. The full variable domain, completed using reference TRBV18 and TRBJ2-1, is NAGVMQNPRHLVRRRGQEARLRCSPMKGHSHVYWYRQLPEEGLKFMVYLQKENIIDESGMPKERFSAEFPKEGPSILRIQQVVRGDSAAYFCASSPPDGTSYSEQFFGPGTRLTVL.